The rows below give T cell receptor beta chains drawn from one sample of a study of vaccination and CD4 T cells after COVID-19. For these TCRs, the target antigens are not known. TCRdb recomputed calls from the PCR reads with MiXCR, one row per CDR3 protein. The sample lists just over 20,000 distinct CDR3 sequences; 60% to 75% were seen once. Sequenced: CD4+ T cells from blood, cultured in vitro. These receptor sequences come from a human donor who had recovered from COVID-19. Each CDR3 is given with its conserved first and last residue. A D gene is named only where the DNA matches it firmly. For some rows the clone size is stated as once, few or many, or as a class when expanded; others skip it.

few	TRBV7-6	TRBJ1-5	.	TGTGCCAGCAGCTTAGGTGGTGGGGTGGGGCAGCCCCAGCATTTT	CASSLGGGVGQPQHF
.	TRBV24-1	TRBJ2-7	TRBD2	TGTGCCACCAGTGACCCCGGGACTAGCTCCTACGAGCAGTACTTC	CATSDPGTSSYEQYF
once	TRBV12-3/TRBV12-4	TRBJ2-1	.	TGTGCCAGCAGCCTCCGGGGCAGGACGTTGCTCTTC	CASSLRGRTLLF
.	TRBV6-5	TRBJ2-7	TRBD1	TGTGCCAGCAGTTGGGACAGGTCCTACGAGCAGTACTTC	CASSWDRSYEQYF
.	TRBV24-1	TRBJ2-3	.	TGTGCCACCTCGCAAACAGATACGCAGTATTTT	CATSQTDTQYF
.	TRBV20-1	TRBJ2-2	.	TGCAGTGCTAGAATTCCGGCGAACACCGGGGAGCTGTTTTTT	CSARIPANTGELFF
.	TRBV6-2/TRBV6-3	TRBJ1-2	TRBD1	TGTGCCAGCAGCCCAACCCCGGACAGGACCCTCCGGGGCTACACCTTC	CASSPTPDRTLRGYTF
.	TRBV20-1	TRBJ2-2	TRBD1	TGCAGTGCCAGTCAACAGGGGGCGGCCACCGGGGAGCTGTTTTTT	CSASQQGAATGELFF
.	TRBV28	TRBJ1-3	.	TGTGCCAGCAGTGCCCAAGTTTGGTCTGGAAACACCATATATTTT	CASSAQVWSGNTIYF
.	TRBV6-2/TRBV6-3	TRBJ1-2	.	TGTGCCAGCAGACCTCCGGGTAACTATGGCTACACCTTC	CASRPPGNYGYTF
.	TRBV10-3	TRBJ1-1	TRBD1	TGTGCCATCAGTGGACAGGGGCTCAGGGACACTGAAGCTTTCTTT	CAISGQGLRDTEAFF
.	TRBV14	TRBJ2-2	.	TGTGCCAGCAGCCAACTGACAGTGGGGCAAACCGGGGAGCTGTTTTTT	CASSQLTVGQTGELFF
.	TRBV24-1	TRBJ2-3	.	TGTGCCACCAGTGGACGGGAAGTCACAGATACGCAGTATTTT	CATSGREVTDTQYF
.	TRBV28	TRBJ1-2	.	TGTGCCAGCTATGGGGGCTATGGCTACACCTTC	CASYGGYGYTF
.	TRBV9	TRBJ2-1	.	TGTGCCAGCAGCGTAGGGAGCGGACCGTACAATGAGCAGTTCTTC	CASSVGSGPYNEQFF
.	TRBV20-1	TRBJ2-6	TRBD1	TGCAGTGCTCAGGACAGGGCTTCTGGGGCCAACGTCCTGACTTTC	CSAQDRASGANVLTF
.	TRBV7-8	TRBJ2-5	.	TGTGCCAGCAGCCCCCGCCCCGGGGTCCGATCCATGTACCAAGAGACCCAGTACTTC	CASSPRPGVRSMYQETQYF
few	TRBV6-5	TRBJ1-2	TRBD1	TGTGCCAGCAGTTACTCGATAACAGGGGGCGCCTTGAGCTACACCTTC	CASSYSITGGALSYTF
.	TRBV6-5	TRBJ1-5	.	TGTGCCAGCAGTTCCAGGACAGTCGTAGGCAATCAGCCCCAGCATTTT	CASSSRTVVGNQPQHF
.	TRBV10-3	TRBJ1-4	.	TGTGCCACAGGGTGGGGAGACGGTGAAAAACTGTTTTTT	CATGWGDGEKLFF
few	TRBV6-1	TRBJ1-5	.	TGTGCCAGCGGGGACCGACAGGCACGCAATCAGCCCCAGCATTTT	CASGDRQARNQPQHF
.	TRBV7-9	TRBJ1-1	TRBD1	TGTGCCAGCAGCTTAGCGAGGGGACAGGGGAGAGAAGCTTTCTTT	CASSLARGQGREAFF
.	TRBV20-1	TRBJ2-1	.	TGCAGTCCGGACAGAAACAATGAGCAGTTCTTC	CSPDRNNEQFF
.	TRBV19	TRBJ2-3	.	TGTGCCAGTACTCCTATGTCTAGCACAGATACGCAGTATTTT	CASTPMSSTDTQYF
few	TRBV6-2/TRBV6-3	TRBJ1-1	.	TGTGCCAGCAGTTACCCGCAGCTGAACACTGAAGCTTTCTTT	CASSYPQLNTEAFF
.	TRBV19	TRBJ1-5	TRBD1	TGTGCCAGTAGTATAGTAGGGACAGGGGTTCAGCCCCAGCATTTT	CASSIVGTGVQPQHF
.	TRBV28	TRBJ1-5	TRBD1	TGTGCCAGCAGCCCGGGACAGATCAGCAATCAGCCCCAGCATTTT	CASSPGQISNQPQHF
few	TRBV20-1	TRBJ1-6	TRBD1	TGCAGTGCCCGACCGGGACAGTGGTCATCACCCCTCCACTTT	CSARPGQWSSPLHF
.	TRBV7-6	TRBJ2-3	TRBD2	TGTGCCAGCAGTAAACCGGGACTAGGGGTTTCAGATACGCAGTATTTT	CASSKPGLGVSDTQYF
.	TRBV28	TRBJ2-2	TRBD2	TGTGCCAGCAGTACGCCGACTAGCGGGAAAATCGGGGAGCTGTTTTTT	CASSTPTSGKIGELFF
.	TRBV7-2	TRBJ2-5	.	TGTGCCAGCAGCTCAGCCCAGAGCCATCAAGAGACCCAGTACTTC	CASSSAQSHQETQYF
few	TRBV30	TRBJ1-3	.	TGTGCCTGGGACCGCGGAATGGGAAACACCATATATTTT	CAWDRGMGNTIYF
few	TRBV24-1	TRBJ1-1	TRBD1	TGTGCCACCAGTGACGACCGACAGGGGTCAAACACTGAAGCTTTCTTT	CATSDDRQGSNTEAFF
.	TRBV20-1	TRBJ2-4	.	TGCAGTGCTAGTCCCGACAGGATAGCCAAAAACATTCAGTACTTC	CSASPDRIAKNIQYF
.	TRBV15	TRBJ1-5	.	TGTGCCACCAGCAGAAAGCGGGCGGGGCATTCGGGGGGTGGCAATCAGCCCCAGCATTTT	CATSRKRAGHSGGGNQPQHF
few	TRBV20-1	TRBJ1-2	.	TGCAGTGCAACGACAGGACCCAACTATGGCTACACCTTC	CSATTGPNYGYTF
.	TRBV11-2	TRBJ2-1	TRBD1	TGTGCCAGCAGTTTGTTCGGACAGGAGCCAGGGAATGAGCAGTTCTTC	CASSLFGQEPGNEQFF
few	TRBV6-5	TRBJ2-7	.	TGTGCCAGCAGTTACGCTGGGAGGCACAACGAGCAGTACTTC	CASSYAGRHNEQYF
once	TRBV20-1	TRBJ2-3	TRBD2	TGCAGTGCGAGAACTAGCGGTTGCACAGATACGCAGTATTTT	CSARTSGCTDTQYF
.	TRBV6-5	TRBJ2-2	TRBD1	TGTGCCAGCAGTTCTTCCGGGACAGGTTATTCCGGGGAGCTGTTTTTT	CASSSSGTGYSGELFF
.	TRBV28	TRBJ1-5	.	TGTGCCAGCGCGGTCCCAGGCCTCAGGGTTCTGGGCAATCAGCCCCAGCATTTT	CASAVPGLRVLGNQPQHF
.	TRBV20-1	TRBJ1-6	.	TGCAGTGCTAGAGATTTTGAGATCAATTCACCCCTCCACTTT	CSARDFEINSPLHF
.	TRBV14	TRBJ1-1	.	TGTGCCAGCAGCCAAGACAGCGTTAGGGAAGCTTTCTTT	CASSQDSVREAFF
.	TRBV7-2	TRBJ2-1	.	TGCGCCAGCAGCTTAGCCCGGACTAAGCAGTTCTTC	CASSLARTKQFF
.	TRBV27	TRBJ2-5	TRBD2	TGTGCCAGCACAGAGCTGGGGGTAGCGGGGCGAAAAGAGACCCAGTACTTC	CASTELGVAGRKETQYF
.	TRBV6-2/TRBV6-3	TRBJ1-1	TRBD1	TGTGCCAGCAGTTACTCGACGAGGGGGCCTGAAGCTTTCTTT	CASSYSTRGPEAFF
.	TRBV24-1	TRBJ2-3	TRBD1	TGTGCCACCAGGGGGACAGGGAAGGGGACAGATACGCAGTATTTT	CATRGTGKGTDTQYF
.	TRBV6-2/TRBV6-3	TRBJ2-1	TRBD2	TGTGCCAGCAAAGGGAGCGGGAGGGGTAATGAGCAGTTCTTC	CASKGSGRGNEQFF
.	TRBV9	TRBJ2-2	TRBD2	TGTGCCAGCAGCGTAGGAGCGCGGGAGGGCGGGGAGCTGTTTTTT	CASSVGAREGGELFF
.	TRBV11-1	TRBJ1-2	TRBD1	TGTGCCAGCAGCTCCCAAGGGGGCTCCAACTATGGCTACACCTTC	CASSSQGGSNYGYTF
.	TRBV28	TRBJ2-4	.	TGTGCCAGCAAGCGCGTTGAGTCCAAAAACATTCAGTACTTC	CASKRVESKNIQYF
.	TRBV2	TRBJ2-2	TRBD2	TGTGCCAGCAGCCAGACGGGACTAGCGGGGAACACCGGGGAGCTGTTTTTT	CASSQTGLAGNTGELFF
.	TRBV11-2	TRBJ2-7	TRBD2	TGTGCCAGCAGCCTGACTAGCGGAAGCTCCTACGAGCAGTACTTC	CASSLTSGSSYEQYF